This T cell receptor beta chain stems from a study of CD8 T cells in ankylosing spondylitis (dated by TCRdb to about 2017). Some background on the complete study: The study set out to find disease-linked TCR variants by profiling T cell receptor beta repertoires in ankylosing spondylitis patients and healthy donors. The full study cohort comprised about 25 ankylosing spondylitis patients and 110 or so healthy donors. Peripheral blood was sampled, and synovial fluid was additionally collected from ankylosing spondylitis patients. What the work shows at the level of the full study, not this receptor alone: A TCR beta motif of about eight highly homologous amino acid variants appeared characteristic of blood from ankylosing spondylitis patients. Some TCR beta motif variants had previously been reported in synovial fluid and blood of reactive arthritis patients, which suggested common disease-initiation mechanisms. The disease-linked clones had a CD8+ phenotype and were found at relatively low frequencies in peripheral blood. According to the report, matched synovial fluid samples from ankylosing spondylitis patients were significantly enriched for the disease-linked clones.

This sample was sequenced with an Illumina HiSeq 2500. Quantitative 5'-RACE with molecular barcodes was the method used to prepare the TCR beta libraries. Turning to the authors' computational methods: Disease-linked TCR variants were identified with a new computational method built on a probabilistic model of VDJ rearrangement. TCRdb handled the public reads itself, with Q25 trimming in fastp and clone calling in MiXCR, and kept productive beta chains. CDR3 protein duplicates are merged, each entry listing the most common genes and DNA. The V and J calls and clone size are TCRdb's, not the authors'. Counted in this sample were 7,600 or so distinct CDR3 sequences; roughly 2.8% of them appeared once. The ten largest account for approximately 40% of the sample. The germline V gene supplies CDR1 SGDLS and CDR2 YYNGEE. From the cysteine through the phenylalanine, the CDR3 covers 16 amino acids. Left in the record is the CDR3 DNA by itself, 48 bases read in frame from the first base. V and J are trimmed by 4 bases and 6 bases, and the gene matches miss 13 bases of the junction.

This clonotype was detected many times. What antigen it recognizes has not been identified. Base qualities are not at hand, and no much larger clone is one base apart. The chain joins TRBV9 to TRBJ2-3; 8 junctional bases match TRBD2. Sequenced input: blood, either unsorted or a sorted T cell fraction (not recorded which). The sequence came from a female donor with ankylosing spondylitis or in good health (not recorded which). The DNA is TGTGCCAGCAGCTCGCAGATCAGCGGGAGTGTGGATACGCAGTATTTT. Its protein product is CASSSQISGSVDTQYF.